This T cell receptor (beta chain) was sequenced for a study of beta chain features in type 1 diabetes. Reverse transcription of all isolated RNA meant that expressed TCRB transcripts were sequenced. Generated by immunoSEQ multiplex PCR, the TCRdb table keeps only in-frame clones and is missing some. The table includes hundreds of thousands of clones, approximately 28% detected once. CDR1 SQVTM and CDR2 ANQGSEA come from the germline V gene. V was trimmed by 7 bases and J by 3 bases, leaving 12 bases between them. CDR3 length: 12 amino acids. This sequence joins TRBV29-1 and TRBJ2-5; D unresolved. The sequence was obtained from a man younger than 35 in good health. The sample consisted of naive CD4+ T cells from blood. In DNA, the CDR3 is TGCAGCGGCCTTACGGCCAAAGAGACCCAGTACTTC. Its translation: CSGLTAKETQYF. Combining the CDR3 with reference TRBV29-1 and TRBJ2-5 gives the whole variable domain SAVISQKPSRDICQRGTSLTIQCQVDSQVTMMFWYRQQPGQSLTLIATANQGSEATYESGFVIDKFPISRPNLTFSTLTVSNMSPEDSSIYLCSGLTAKETQYFGPGTRLLVL.